These T cell receptor beta chains were read from a single sample in a study of CD8+CD57+ T cells in acquired aplastic anemia. Each CDR3 protein is one row after TCRdb ran MiXCR on the reads. The data hold about 160,000 distinct CDR3 sequences, with roughly 48% observed a single time. Sample: sorted CD4+, CD8+, or CD8+CD57+ T cells (not recorded which) from PBMCs. The receptors stem from a human donor with aplastic anemia. The CDR3 runs from the conserved cysteine through the conserved F or W. D genes are given only for firm matches.

>TRBD2|TRBV29-1
CSVESGLAGGSEQFF
>.|TRBV6-5
CASSYSWAETDTQYF
>.|TRBV19
CASTPKNHLDQPQHF
>TRBD1|TRBV19
CASTAQGANYGYTF
>.|TRBV5-4
CASSLGAGNNNEKLFF
>.|TRBV27
CASSHGTDGWQPQHF
>TRBD1|TRBV11-2
CASSLGLGTGESPLHF
>.|TRBV29-1
CSVEKGSGLGAQYF
>TRBD1|TRBV18
CASSAGQGAAGNTIYF
>.|TRBV7-8
CASSLGADGYTF
>.|TRBV5-1
CASSLVDTDNSPLHF
>TRBD1|TRBV15
CATSRDDLGQSSYEQYF
>.|TRBV7-6
CASGLTGNPGNTIYF